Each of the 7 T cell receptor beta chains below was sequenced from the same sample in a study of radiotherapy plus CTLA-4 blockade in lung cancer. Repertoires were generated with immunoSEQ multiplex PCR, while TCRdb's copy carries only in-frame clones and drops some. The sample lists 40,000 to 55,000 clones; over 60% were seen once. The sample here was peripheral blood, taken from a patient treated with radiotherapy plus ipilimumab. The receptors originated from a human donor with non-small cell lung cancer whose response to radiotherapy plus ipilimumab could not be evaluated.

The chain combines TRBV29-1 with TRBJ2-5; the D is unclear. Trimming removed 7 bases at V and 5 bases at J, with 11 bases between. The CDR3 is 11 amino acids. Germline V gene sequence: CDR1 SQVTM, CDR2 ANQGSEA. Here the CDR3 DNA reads TGCAGCGCCTTGAGCCCGGAGACCCAGTACTTC. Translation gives CSALSPETQYF.

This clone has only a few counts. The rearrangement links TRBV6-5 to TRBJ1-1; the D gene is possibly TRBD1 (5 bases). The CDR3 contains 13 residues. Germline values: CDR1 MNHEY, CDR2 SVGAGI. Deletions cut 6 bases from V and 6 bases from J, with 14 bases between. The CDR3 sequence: CASRKDIRAEAFF. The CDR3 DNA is TGTGCCAGCAGGAAGGACATTCGGGCTGAAGCTTTCTTT.

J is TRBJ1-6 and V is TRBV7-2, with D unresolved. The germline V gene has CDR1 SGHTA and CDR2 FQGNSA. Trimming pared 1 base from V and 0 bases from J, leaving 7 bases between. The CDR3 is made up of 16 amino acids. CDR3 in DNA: TGTGCCAGCAGCTTAGAGGAGGGCTCCTATAATTCACCCCTCCACTTT. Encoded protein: CASSLEEGSYNSPLHF.

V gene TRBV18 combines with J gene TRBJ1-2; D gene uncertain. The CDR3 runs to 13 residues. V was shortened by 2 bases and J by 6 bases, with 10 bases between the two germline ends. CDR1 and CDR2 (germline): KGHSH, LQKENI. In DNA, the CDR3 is TGTGCCAGCTCACCATCGAGGGATGATGGCTACACCTTC. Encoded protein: CASSPSRDDGYTF.

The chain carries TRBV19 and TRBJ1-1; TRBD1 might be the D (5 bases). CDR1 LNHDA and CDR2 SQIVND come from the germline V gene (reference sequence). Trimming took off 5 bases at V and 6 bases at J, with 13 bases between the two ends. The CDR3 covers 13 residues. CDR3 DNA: TGTGCCAGTAGTCGGGGGGAGGTTGCTGAAGCTTTCTTT. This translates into CASSRGEVAEAFF. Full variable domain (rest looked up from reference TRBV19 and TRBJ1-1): DGGITQSPKYLFRKEGQNVTLSCEQNLNHDAMYWYRQDPGQGLRLIYYSQIVNDFQKGDIAEGYSVSREKKESFPLTVTSAQKNPTAFYLCASSRGEVAEAFFGQGTRLTVV.

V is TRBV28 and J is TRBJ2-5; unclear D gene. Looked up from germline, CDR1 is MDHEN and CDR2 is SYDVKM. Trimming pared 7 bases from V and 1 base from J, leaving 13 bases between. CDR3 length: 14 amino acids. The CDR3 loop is CASKVLRIQETQYF. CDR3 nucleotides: TGTGCCAGCAAAGTCCTCAGAATCCAAGAGACCCAGTACTTC. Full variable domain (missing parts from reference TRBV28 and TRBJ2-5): DVKVTQSSRYLVKRTGEKVFLECVQDMDHENMFWYRQDPGLGLRLIYFSYDVKMKEKGDIPEGYSVSREKKERFSLILESASTNQTSMYLCASKVLRIQETQYFGPGTRLLVL.

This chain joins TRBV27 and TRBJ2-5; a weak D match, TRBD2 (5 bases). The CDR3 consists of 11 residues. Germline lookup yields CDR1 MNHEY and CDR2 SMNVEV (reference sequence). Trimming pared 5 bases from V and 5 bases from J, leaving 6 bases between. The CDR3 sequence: CASSRGETQYF. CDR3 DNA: TGTGCCAGCAGTCGAGGGGAGACCCAGTACTTC.